The subject of this entry is one T cell receptor delta chain. There are a few counts of this clone. No antigen is known for it. The mismatch at residue 9 between this DNA's translation and the TCRdb protein of a much larger clone likely reflects a read error; the protein shown is translated from the DNA. Both library methods used multiplex PCR with primers targeting conserved V and J regions of the TCR genes. Purified and pooled amplicons were sequenced on an Illumina MiSeq platform. Concerning the study's data processing: V(D)J alignment, clonotype assembly and translation were done with MiXCR, while functionality assessment and CDR3 repertoire analyses were done with VDJtools. CDR3 was defined according to IMGT, and analyses were limited to productive sequences using functional genes, with ORF genes and pseudogenes excluded. A custom Python script searched for identical amino acid CDR3s of major clonotypes (frequency >=5%) across all patients and controls. A one-sided non-parametric Wilcoxon test was used to compare clonotype frequencies between patients and controls. Identical DNA sequences were merged into single rows after TCRdb reprocessed the public reads with CATT. TCRdb, not the authors, supplied the V and J calls. Recorded for this sample are over a thousand delta-chain clones; around 1.9% of them occurred a single time. Approximately 48% of the sample belongs to the ten largest clones.

The record originates from a study of gamma delta lymphoproliferative disorders and STAT genes (dated by TCRdb to the late 2010s). Context from the whole study: Gamma-chain libraries were prepared from at least 50 ng of genomic DNA using the LymphoTrack Dx TCRG Assay. Because no corresponding Invivoscribe delta assay was available, delta-chain libraries were prepared according to the EuroClonality-NGS working group standard operating procedure. Within a larger immunophenotypic and STAT-mutation study, TCR gamma and delta CDR3 repertoires were profiled by deep sequencing in Tgammadelta lymphoproliferative disease patients and healthy controls. To confirm results, a couple of gamma-chain samples and every delta-chain sample were sequenced twice. Study-level results and caveats: In whole-repertoire clustering, patient gamma repertoires grouped separately from healthy controls, whereas delta repertoires showed no separation between groups. According to the authors, NGS specificity may be reduced at low frequencies, so whether leukemic clones are public or private needs confirmation. Nearly all major gamma and delta clonotypes of patients were found to be public, being shared with at least one healthy donor, and only two gamma clonotypes were found to be private to disease. Leukemic cells were skewed toward terminal effectors, whereas control T cells likely spanned varied maturation stages, a difference potentially limiting comparisons between patients and controls.

V is clipped by 4 bases and J by 3 bases, and the sequence between their germline boundaries is 36 bases long. CDR1 and CDR2, looked up from the germline V gene, are TSWWSYY and QGS. From cysteine to phenylalanine, the CDR3 is 22 amino acids long. CDR3 DNA is the only sequence kept; it has 66 bases, read in frame from the first base. Genomic DNA from peripheral blood mononuclear cells isolated from patients and controls was used for TCR sequencing. The control group consisted of about 23 healthy adult blood donors (median age around 68 years; around 12 males and approximately eleven females) who were matched to the patients for age and sex.

Recombination connected TRDV1 to TRDJ1; the D gene is perhaps TRDD3, on 5 matching bases. This TCR came from a human donor in good health. Sample: blood. CDR3 loop: CALGGTLMILRRWGLGSDKLIF. The DNA is as follows: TGTGCTCTTGGGGGGACCCTGATGATCCTCCGACGGTGGGGCTTAGGGTCCGATAAACTCATCTTT.